One T cell receptor (beta chain) is described in this entry. Its target is not known. Some clones are missing from TCRdb's copy, which holds only in-frame ones; the method was immunoSEQ multiplex PCR. Found here are 75,000 to 85,000 clones, 90% of them singletons; the top ten hold approximately 1.3%. Timing groups of about 4 and about 12 weeks for second doses were pooled. The data derive from a study of T cell responses to AZD1222 COVID-19 vaccine. Study results and limitations: Compared with day 0, the breadth and depth of the Spike-specific TCR repertoire rose significantly after two doses of AZD1222. Only a handful of people who got AZD1222 tested seropositive at baseline. A mostly white British donor set with more females was recruited, and clonal diversity was possibly underestimated.

The germline gives CDR1 MNHEY, CDR2 SVGEGT. This CDR3 contains 15 residues. V lost 2 bases and J lost 0, with 7 bases in between. The sequence was collected from an adult who received the AZD1222 COVID-19 vaccine. The sample consisted of peripheral blood, taken 28 days after the second AZD1222 dose. This chain uses TRBV6-2 or TRBV6-3 with TRBJ2-2; D may correspond to TRBD1 or TRBD2 (6 bases each). The CDR3 spells CASSYGGPNTGELFF. DNA of the CDR3: TGTGCCAGCAGTTACGGGGGGCCGAACACCGGGGAGCTGTTTTTT.